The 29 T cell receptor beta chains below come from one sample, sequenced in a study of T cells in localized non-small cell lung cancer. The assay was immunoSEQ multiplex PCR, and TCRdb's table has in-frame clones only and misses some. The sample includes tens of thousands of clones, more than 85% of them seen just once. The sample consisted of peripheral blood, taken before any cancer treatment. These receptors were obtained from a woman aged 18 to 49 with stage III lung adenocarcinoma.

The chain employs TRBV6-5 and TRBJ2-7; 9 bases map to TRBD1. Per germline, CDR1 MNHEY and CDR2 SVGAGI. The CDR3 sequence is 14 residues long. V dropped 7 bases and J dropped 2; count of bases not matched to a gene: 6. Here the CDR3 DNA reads TGTGCCAGCAATTCGGGACAGGGAACCTACGAGCAGTACTTC. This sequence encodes CASNSGQGTYEQYF.

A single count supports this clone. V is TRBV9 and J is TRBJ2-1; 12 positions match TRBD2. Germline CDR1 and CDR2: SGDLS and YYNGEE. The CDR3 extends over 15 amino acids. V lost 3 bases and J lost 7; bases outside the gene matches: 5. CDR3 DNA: TGTGCCAGCAGCGCCGGACTAGCGGGGTCGAATGAGCAGTTCTTC. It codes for CASSAGLAGSNEQFF.

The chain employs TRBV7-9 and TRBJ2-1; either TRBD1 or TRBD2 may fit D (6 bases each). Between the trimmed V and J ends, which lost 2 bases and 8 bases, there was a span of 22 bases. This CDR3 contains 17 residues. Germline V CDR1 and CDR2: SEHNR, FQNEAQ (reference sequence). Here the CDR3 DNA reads TGTGCCAGCAGCTTAAGCCGGGGGCGGGATAGGTACGATGAGCAGTTCTTC. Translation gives CASSLSRGRDRYDEQFF.

CDR3 nucleotides: TGCAGCGTTGAATCGGCGGGAGGAGAGACCCAGTACTTC. Protein sequence: CSVESAGGETQYF. J is TRBJ2-5 and V is TRBV29-1; 8 positions match TRBD2. From germline, CDR1 is SQVTM and CDR2 ANQGSEA. With 2 bases clipped from V and 4 bases from J, the junction kept 3 bases outside the gene matches. The CDR3 totals 13 residues. The whole variable domain, filled in from reference TRBV29-1 and TRBJ2-5, reads SAVISQKPSRDICQRGTSLTIQCQVDSQVTMMFWYRQQPGQSLTLIATANQGSEATYESGFVIDKFPISRPNLTFSTLTVSNMSPEDSSIYLCSVESAGGETQYFGPGTRLLVL.

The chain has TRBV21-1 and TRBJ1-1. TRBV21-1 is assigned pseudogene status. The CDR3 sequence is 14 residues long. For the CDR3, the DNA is TGTGCCAGCAGCCTAAAAAGGGGGGCCCCTGAAGCTTTCTTT. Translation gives CASSLKRGAPEAFF.

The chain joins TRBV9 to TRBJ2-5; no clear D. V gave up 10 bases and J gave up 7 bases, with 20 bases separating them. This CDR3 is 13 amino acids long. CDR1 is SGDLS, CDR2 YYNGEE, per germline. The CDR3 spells CARRGAPRGTQYF. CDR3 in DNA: TGTGCCCGGCGCGGAGCGCCTCGAGGGACCCAGTACTTC.

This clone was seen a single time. The CDR3 DNA reads TGTGCCAGTAGGGGTCTCGCAGGGGAAGGGGAGACCCAGTACTTC. Protein product: CASRGLAGEGETQYF. The chain links TRBV19 to TRBJ2-5; D is possibly TRBD1 (6 bases). V dropped 6 bases and J dropped 5 bases, with 19 bases sitting between them. CDR3 length equals 15 residues. CDR1 and CDR2 (germline): LNHDA, SQIVND (reference sequence).

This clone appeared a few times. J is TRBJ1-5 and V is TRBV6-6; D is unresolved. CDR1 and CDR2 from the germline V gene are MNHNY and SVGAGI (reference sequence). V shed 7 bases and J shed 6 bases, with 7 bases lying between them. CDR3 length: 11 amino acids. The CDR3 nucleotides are TGTGCCAGCACCGACGGTCAGCCCCAGCATTTT. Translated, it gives CASTDGQPQHF.

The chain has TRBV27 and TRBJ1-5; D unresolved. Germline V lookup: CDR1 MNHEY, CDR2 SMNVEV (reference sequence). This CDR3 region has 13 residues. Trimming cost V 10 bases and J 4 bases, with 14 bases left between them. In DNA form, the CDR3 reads TGTGCCACCCGATCTCATACTAATCAGCCCCAGCATTTT. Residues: CATRSHTNQPQHF.

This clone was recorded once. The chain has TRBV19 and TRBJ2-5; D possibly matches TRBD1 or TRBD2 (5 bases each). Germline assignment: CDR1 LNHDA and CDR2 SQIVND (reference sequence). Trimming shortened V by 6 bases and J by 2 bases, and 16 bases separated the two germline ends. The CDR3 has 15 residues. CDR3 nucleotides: TGTGCCAGTAGCCACTCGGGGCGGGCGCAAGAGACCCAGTACTTC. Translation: CASSHSGRAQETQYF.

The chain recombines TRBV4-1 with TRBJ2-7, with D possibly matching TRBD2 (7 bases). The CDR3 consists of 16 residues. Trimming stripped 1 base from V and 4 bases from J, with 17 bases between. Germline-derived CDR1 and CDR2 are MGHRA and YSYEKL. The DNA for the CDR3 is TGCGCCAGCAGCCAAGTGACCGGGGGGCCTGGGTACGAGCAGTACTTC. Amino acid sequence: CASSQVTGGPGYEQYF.

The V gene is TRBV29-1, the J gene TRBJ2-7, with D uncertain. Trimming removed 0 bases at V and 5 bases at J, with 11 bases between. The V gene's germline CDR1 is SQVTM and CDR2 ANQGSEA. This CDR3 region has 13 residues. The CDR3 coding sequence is TGCAGCGTTGAAGAAGGACCAAACGACGAGCAGTACTTC. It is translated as CSVEEGPNDEQYF.

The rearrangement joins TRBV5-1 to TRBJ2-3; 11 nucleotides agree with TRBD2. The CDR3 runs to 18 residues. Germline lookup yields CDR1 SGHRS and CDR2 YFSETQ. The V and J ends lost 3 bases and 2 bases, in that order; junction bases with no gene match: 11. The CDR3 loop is CASSWRPGTSGSTDTQYF. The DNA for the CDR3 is TGCGCCAGCAGCTGGCGCCCCGGGACTAGCGGATCCACAGATACGCAGTATTTT.

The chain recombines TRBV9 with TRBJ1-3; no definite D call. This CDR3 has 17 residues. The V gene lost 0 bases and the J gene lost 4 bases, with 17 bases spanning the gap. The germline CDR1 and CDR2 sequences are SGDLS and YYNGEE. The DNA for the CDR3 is TGTGCCAGCAGCGTAGAAGCCGGGAGGCGGTTAGGAAACACCATATATTTT. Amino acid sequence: CASSVEAGRRLGNTIYF. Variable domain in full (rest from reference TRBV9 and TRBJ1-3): DSGVTQTPKHLITATGQRVTLRCSPRSGDLSVYWYQQSLDQGLQFLIQYYNGEERAKGNILERFSAQQFPDLHSELNLSSLELGDSALYFCASSVEAGRRLGNTIYFGEGSWLTVV.

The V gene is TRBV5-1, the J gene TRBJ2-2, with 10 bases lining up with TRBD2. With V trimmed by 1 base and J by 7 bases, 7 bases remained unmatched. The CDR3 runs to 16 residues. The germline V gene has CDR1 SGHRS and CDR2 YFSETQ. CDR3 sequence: CASSLTQRGGGGELFF. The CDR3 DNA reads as TGCGCCAGCAGCTTGACCCAGCGGGGGGGCGGCGGGGAGCTGTTTTTT. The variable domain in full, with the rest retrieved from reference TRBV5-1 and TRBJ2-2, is KAGVTQTPRYLIKTRGQQVTLSCSPISGHRSVSWYQQTPGQGLQFLFEYFSETQRNKGNFPGRFSGRQFSNSRSEMNVSTLELGDSALYLCASSLTQRGGGGELFFGEGSRLTVL.

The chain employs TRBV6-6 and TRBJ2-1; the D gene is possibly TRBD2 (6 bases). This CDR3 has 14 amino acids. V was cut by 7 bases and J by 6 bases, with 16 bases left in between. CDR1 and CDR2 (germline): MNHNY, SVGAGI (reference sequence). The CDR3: CASTRADGGNEQFF. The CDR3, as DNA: TGTGCCAGCACCCGGGCCGACGGGGGCAATGAGCAGTTCTTC.

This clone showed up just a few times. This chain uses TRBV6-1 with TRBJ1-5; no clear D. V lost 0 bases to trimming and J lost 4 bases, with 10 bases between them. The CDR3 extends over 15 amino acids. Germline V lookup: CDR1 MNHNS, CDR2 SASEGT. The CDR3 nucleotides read TGTGCCAGCAGTGAAGCTTCCCTCACTAATCAGCCCCAGCATTTT. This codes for CASSEASLTNQPQHF.

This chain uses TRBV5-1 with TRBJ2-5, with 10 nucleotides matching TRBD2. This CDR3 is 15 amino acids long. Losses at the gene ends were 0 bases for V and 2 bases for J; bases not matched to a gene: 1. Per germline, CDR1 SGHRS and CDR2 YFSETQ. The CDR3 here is CASSLGLAGQETQYF. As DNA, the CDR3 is TGCGCCAGCAGCTTGGGACTAGCGGGTCAAGAGACCCAGTACTTC.

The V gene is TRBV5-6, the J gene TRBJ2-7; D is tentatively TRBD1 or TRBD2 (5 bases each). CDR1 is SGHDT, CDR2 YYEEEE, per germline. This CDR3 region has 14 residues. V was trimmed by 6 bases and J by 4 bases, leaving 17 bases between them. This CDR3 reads CASISGQGGYEQYF. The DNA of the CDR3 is TGTGCCAGCATCTCGGGGCAGGGTGGGTACGAGCAGTACTTC.

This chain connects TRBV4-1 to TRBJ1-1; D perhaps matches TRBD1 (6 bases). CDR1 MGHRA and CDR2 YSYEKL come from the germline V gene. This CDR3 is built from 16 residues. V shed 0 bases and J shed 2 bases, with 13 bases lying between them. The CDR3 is CASSQDLVGANTEAFF. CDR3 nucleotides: TGCGCCAGCAGCCAAGATCTAGTGGGGGCAAACACTGAAGCTTTCTTT.

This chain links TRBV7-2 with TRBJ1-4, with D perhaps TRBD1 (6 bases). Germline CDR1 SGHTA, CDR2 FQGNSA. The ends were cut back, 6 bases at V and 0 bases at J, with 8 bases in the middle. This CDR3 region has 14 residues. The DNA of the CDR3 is TGTGCCAGCAGGGACAGTGCAACTAATGAAAAACTGTTTTTT. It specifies CASRDSATNEKLFF.

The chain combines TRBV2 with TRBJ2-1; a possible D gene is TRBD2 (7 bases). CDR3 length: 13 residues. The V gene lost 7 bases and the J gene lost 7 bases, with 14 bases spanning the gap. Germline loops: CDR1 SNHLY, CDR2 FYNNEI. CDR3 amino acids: CASKGGAGNEQFF. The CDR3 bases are TGTGCCAGCAAGGGGGGGGCGGGTAATGAGCAGTTCTTC.

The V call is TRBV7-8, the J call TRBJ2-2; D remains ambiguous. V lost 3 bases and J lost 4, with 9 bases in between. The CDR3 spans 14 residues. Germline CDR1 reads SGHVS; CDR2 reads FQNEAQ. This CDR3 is CASSLSVITGELFF. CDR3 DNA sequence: TGTGCCAGCAGCTTGAGCGTAATCACCGGGGAGCTGTTTTTT.

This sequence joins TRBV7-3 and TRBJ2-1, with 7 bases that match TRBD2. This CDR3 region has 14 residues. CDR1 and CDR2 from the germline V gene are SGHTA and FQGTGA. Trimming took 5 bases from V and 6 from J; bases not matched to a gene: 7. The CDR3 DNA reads TGTGCCAGCAGCCCCCAGCCTAGCGGCAATGAGCAGTTCTTC. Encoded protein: CASSPQPSGNEQFF. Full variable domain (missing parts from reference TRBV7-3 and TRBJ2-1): GAGVSQTPSNKVTEKGKYVELRCDPISGHTALYWYRQSLGQGPEFLIYFQGTGAADDSGLPNDRFFAVRPEGSVSTLKIQRTERGDSAVYLCASSPQPSGNEQFFGPGTRLTVL.

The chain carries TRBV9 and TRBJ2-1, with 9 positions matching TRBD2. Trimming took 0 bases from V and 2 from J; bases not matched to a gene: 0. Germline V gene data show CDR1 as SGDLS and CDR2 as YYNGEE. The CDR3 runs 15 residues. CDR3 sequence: CASSVGGGAYNEQFF. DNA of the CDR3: TGTGCCAGCAGCGTAGGCGGGGGGGCCTACAATGAGCAGTTCTTC.

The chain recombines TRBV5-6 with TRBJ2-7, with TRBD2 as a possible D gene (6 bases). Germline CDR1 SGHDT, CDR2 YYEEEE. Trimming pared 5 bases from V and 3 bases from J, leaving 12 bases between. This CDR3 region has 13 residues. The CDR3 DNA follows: TGTGCCAGCAGTCGCGGGGAGAACTACGAGCAGTACTTC. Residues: CASSRGENYEQYF. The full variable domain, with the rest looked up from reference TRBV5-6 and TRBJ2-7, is DAGVTQSPTHLIKTRGQQVTLRCSPKSGHDTVSWYQQALGQGPQFIFQYYEEEERQRGNFPDRFSGHQFPNYSSELNVNALLLGDSALYLCASSRGENYEQYFGPGTRLTVT.

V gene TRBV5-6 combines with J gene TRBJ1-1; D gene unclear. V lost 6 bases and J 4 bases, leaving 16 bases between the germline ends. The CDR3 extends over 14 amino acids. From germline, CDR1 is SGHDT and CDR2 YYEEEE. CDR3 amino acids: CASTRGGWGTEAFF. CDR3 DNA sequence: TGTGCCAGCACCCGAGGCGGCTGGGGCACTGAAGCTTTCTTT.

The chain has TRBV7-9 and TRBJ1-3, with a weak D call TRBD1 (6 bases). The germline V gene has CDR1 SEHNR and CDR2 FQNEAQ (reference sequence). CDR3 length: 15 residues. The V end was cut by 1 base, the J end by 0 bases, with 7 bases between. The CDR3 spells CASSLGGASGNTIYF. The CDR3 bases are TGTGCCAGCAGCTTAGGGGGGGCCTCTGGAAACACCATATATTTT.

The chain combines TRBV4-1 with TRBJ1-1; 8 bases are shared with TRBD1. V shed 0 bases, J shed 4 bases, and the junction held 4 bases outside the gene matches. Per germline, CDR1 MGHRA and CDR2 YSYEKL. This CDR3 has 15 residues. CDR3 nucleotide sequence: TGCGCCAGCAGCCAAGAGGGGACAGGAGGCACTGAAGCTTTCTTT. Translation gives CASSQEGTGGTEAFF.